This T cell receptor (beta chain) emerged from a study of vaccination and CD4 T cells after COVID-19. As for the study in general: Overlapping spike peptides of SARS-CoV-2, HCoV-NL63, HCoV-OC43 and HCoV-229E stimulated the cells.

Remarks on this clonotype: Its specificity is not known.

Germline V lookup: CDR1 SGHRS, CDR2 YFSETQ. Trimming took 3 bases from V and 6 from J, leaving 4 bases between them. The CDR3 has 11 amino acids. The treatment denotes: approximately 9-day PBMC culture with coronavirus spike peptide pools or control peptides (ViraFEST assay). Cell culture was performed with around 2 million PBMCs per well in the presence of approximately 10 IU/ml IL-2 and about 9.4 ug/ml peptide pools. The Oncomine TCR Beta short-read assay was applied to DNA of cultured CD4+ T cells. TCRdb re-called the PCR reads through MiXCR, storing one row per CDR3 protein. The data contain about 20,000 distinct CDR3 sequences, 53% of them singletons.

This TCR was recovered from a human donor who had recovered from COVID-19. This chain joins TRBV5-1 and TRBJ2-1; D gene unclear. Sequenced material: CD4+ T cells from blood, cultured in vitro, taken before SARS-CoV-2 vaccination. The CDR3 nucleotides are TGCGCCAGCAGCTATTCCAATGAGCAGTTCTTC. Translated: CASSYSNEQFF.